Below, 27 T cell receptor beta chains from the same sample are listed, as sequenced in a study of human T cells and chemical hapten exposure. Noted time point: healthy volunteer bleed at 2 weeks. Blood, whole and unfractionated, served as the source for total RNA extraction. From the RACE reads, TCRdb called clonotypes with MiXCR, one entry per CDR3 protein. The sample comprises 30,000 to 35,000 distinct CDR3 sequences, nearly 7.5% of which are singletons, and almost 10% rests with the top ten. The source material was whole blood. The receptors originated from a human donor in good health. Some clones in this sample may be carry-over from other donors' samples.

At least ten counts were recorded for this clonotype. V is TRBV6-6 and J is TRBJ1-3; D is uncertain. There are 14 residues in the CDR3. Germline CDR1 MNHNY, CDR2 SVGAGI (reference sequence). V was pared by 5 bases and J by 1 base, with 9 bases between. The CDR3 spells CASSPSQSGNTIYF. The CDR3 DNA is TGTGCCAGCAGTCCTAGCCAATCTGGAAACACCATATATTTT.

Many counts were recorded for this clonotype. The chain links TRBV6-1 to TRBJ1-1; D not resolved. V was pared by 6 bases and J by 3 bases, with 11 bases between. There are 13 residues in the CDR3. CDR1 and CDR2 from the germline V gene are MNHNS and SASEGT. CDR3 residues: CASRGFEDTEAFF. The CDR3 DNA reads TGTGCCAGCAGGGGCTTTGAAGACACTGAAGCTTTCTTT.

This clonotype occurred a few times. V gene TRBV12-3 or TRBV12-4 combines with J gene TRBJ2-1, with D perhaps given as TRBD1 or TRBD2 (6 bases each). The CDR3 loop spans 15 amino acids. Trimming stripped 3 bases from V and 5 bases from J, with 14 bases between. CDR3 region: CASSLTGARNNEQFF. The CDR3 DNA is TGTGCCAGCAGTTTGACGGGGGCCCGCAACAATGAGCAGTTCTTC.

This clonotype was picked up many times. The chain uses TRBV6-5 and TRBJ1-5, with D perhaps matching TRBD1 (6 bases). The CDR3 length is 15 residues. Germline V CDR1 and CDR2: MNHEY, SVGAGI. V lost 6 bases to trimming and J lost 5 bases, with 17 bases between them. This CDR3 reads CASRSGQGRDQPQHF. CDR3 nucleotide sequence: TGTGCCAGCAGGTCGGGGCAGGGGAGAGATCAGCCCCAGCATTTT.

Many counts were recorded for this clonotype. A junction end diverges from the germline sequence, so it may reflect a read error. In DNA form, the CDR3 reads TGTGCCAGCAGTCTAGCGGGAGGGCCTCTCAATGAGCAGTTCTTC. Its protein is CASSLAGGPLNEQFF. The J gene is TRBJ2-1, the V gene TRBV12-3 or TRBV12-4; the match to TRBD2 covers 12 bases. CDR3 length: 15 amino acids.

This clonotype occurred a few times. The chain uses TRBV6-1 and TRBJ2-7, with unresolved D. From germline, CDR1 is MNHNS and CDR2 SASEGT. V was clipped by 4 bases and J by 1 base, with 11 bases between them. The CDR3 sequence is 14 residues long. The CDR3 is CASSGLGSSYEQYF. For the CDR3, the DNA is TGTGCCAGCAGTGGCCTGGGCAGTTCCTACGAGCAGTACTTC.

With regard to this clonotype: This clone may be a read error of a much larger clone one base away. The chain joins TRBV20-1 to TRBJ1-5; a weak D match, TRBD1 (6 bases). Deletions cut 6 bases from V and 7 bases from J, with 25 bases between. The CDR3 is 16 amino acids. Germline V CDR1 and CDR2: DFQATT, SNEGSKA (reference sequence). CDR3 protein: CSAYLPIGGVGQPQHF. The CDR3 DNA reads as TGCAGTGCCTACCTCCCGATAGGGGGAGTTGGCCAGCCCCAGCATTTT.

This clonotype was seen many times. J is TRBJ1-1 and V is TRBV28; D is ambiguous. Looked up from germline, CDR1 is MDHEN and CDR2 is SYDVKM. The CDR3 sequence is 14 residues long. V was shortened by 1 base and J by 3 bases, with 9 bases between the two germline ends. The CDR3 protein is CASSLFRFDTEAFF. The DNA for the CDR3 is TGTGCCAGCAGTTTATTCCGGTTTGACACTGAAGCTTTCTTT.

This clonotype was picked up a small number of times. The CDR3 sequence is CASSSPYWGSEQFF. For the CDR3, the DNA is TGTGCCAGCAGCTCCCCCTACTGGGGAAGCGAGCAGTTCTTC. This chain connects TRBV7-2 to TRBJ2-1, with D hard to call. Trimming took 4 bases from V and 10 from J, leaving 17 bases between them. This CDR3 contains 14 residues. Per the germline V gene, CDR1 is SGHTA and CDR2 is FQGNSA.

This clonotype appeared many times. The chain carries TRBV2 and TRBJ2-5; no clear D gene. The CDR3 covers 12 residues. The V gene lost 5 bases and the J gene lost 1 base, with 5 bases spanning the gap. Germline values: CDR1 SNHLY, CDR2 FYNNEI. CDR3 loop: CASSLSQETQYF. CDR3 coding DNA: TGTGCCAGCAGTCTCTCCCAAGAGACCCAGTACTTC.

This clonotype showed up many times. The chain has TRBV6-5 and TRBJ2-1; TRBD2 aligns across 8 bases. Trimming at V came to 0 bases and at J to 6 bases, leaving 7 bases not matched to a gene. Germline V gives CDR1 MNHEY, CDR2 SVGAGI. This CDR3 spans 16 amino acids. CDR3 in amino acids: CASSYSSGGPRNEQFF. CDR3 in DNA: TGTGCCAGCAGTTACTCGTCGGGAGGGCCCCGCAATGAGCAGTTCTTC.

This clonotype was counted between two and nine times. The chain combines TRBV5-1 with TRBJ1-6; D remains unclear. Germline lookup yields CDR1 SGHRS and CDR2 YFSETQ. The CDR3 totals 13 residues. V was cut by 4 bases and J by 6 bases, with 8 bases left in between. CDR3 protein: CASSMDLNSPLHF. CDR3 nucleotide sequence: TGCGCCAGCAGCATGGACCTTAATTCACCCCTCCACTTT.

This sequence joins TRBV20-1 and TRBJ1-4; D is ambiguous. Per the germline V gene, CDR1 is DFQATT and CDR2 is SNEGSKA (reference sequence). This CDR3 has 14 amino acids. The V and J ends lost 5 bases and 0 bases respectively, with 10 bases between them. DNA of the CDR3: TGCAGTGCTTCGGACGGTTCAACTAATGAAAAACTGTTTTTT. Residues: CSASDGSTNEKLFF.

The chain uses TRBV2 and TRBJ1-1; D remains unclear. This CDR3 spans 13 amino acids. Germline lookup yields CDR1 SNHLY and CDR2 FYNNEI. Trimming stripped 1 base from V and 5 bases from J, with 8 bases between. The CDR3, as DNA: TGTGCCAGCAGTGAAGAGGTTCTGACTGAAGCTTTCTTT. It is translated as CASSEEVLTEAFF. Full variable domain (rest looked up from reference TRBV2 and TRBJ1-1): EPEVTQTPSHQVTQMGQEVILRCVPISNHLYFYWYRQILGQKVEFLVSFYNNEISEKSEIFDDQFSVERPDGSNFTLKIRSTKLEDSAMYFCASSEEVLTEAFFGQGTRLTVV.

In this sample, this clonotype turned up a few times. The chain couples TRBV10-3 to TRBJ2-7; tentative D call: TRBD2 (6 bases). Trimming took off 6 bases at V and 5 bases at J, with 20 bases between the two ends. This CDR3 spans 15 amino acids. Germline-derived CDR1 and CDR2 are ENHRY and SYGVKD. CDR3 nucleotides: TGTGCCATCAGAGGGGTTTTTAGCGGAGGGGACGAGCAGTACTTC. Its protein product is CAIRGVFSGGDEQYF.

This clonotype was seen repeatedly, ten times or more. The J gene is TRBJ1-1, the V gene TRBV20-1; unclear D gene. Germline V gene data show CDR1 as DFQATT and CDR2 as SNEGSKA (reference sequence). V shed 0 bases and J shed 8 bases, with 10 bases lying between them. There are 12 residues in the CDR3. The CDR3 here is CSARDLQNEAFF. In DNA form, the CDR3 reads TGCAGTGCTAGAGATCTCCAGAACGAAGCTTTCTTT.

Many counts were recorded for this clonotype. The V call is TRBV2, the J call TRBJ1-2; maybe TRBD1 (5 bases). The V gene's germline CDR1 is SNHLY and CDR2 FYNNEI. CDR3 length: 13 amino acids. V lost 10 bases, J lost 6 bases, and 18 bases lay in between. The CDR3: CATAEGVWDGYTF. The CDR3 DNA sequence: TGTGCCACCGCGGAAGGGGTATGGGATGGCTACACCTTC.

In its sample, this clonotype was seen a few times. The CDR3 sequence is CSVGDGCNQPQHF. For the CDR3, the DNA is TGCAGCGTTGGAGACGGCTGTAATCAGCCCCAGCATTTT. J is TRBJ1-5 and V is TRBV29-1; D uncertain. Per germline, CDR1 SQVTM and CDR2 ANQGSEA. Trimming stripped 4 bases from V and 4 bases from J, with 11 bases between. The CDR3 has 13 amino acids.

This clonotype is medium-sized in the sample. The CDR3: CSALRSGELFF. DNA of the CDR3: TGCAGCGCCCTCCGGTCCGGGGAGCTGTTTTTT. V and J are TRBV29-1 and TRBJ2-2; D not resolved. CDR1 and CDR2 from the germline V gene are SQVTM and ANQGSEA. The CDR3 spans 11 residues. Trimming cost V 7 bases and J 6 bases, with 9 bases left between them.

There are many counts of this clonotype. The J gene is TRBJ2-3, the V gene TRBV20-1, with 11 bases lining up with TRBD2. V lost 5 bases and J lost 5; bases outside the gene matches: 9. CDR3 length: 15 amino acids. Germline CDR1 DFQATT, CDR2 SNEGSKA (reference sequence). CDR3 sequence (DNA): TGCAGTGCTGATCTTAGCGGGAGGGCCGAAGATACGCAGTATTTT. Translation gives CSADLSGRAEDTQYF.

This clonotype was recorded many times. The chain joins TRBV9 to TRBJ2-5; 9 bases are a match to TRBD1. V shed 3 bases and J 4 bases; nucleotides not matched to a gene: 4. The CDR3 runs 14 residues. CDR1 and CDR2 from the germline V gene are SGDLS and YYNGEE. In DNA form, the CDR3 reads TGTGCCAGCAGCGAACACAGGGGGCGAGAGACCCAGTACTTC. Protein: CASSEHRGRETQYF.

This clonotype was seen a few times. This chain connects TRBV2 to TRBJ1-5; 7 bases are shared with TRBD1. The CDR3 loop spans 15 amino acids. The ends lost 4 bases at V and 0 bases at J; junction bases unmatched: 3. The germline V gene has CDR1 SNHLY and CDR2 FYNNEI. This CDR3 is CASSGQGHSNQPQHF. The CDR3 region has the DNA TGTGCCAGCAGTGGACAGGGTCATAGCAATCAGCCCCAGCATTTT.

This clonotype was seen repeatedly, ten times or more. The chain recombines TRBV5-1 with TRBJ2-6; D not resolved. Trimming pared 0 bases from V and 0 bases from J, leaving 7 bases between. The CDR3 spans 16 residues. Germline CDR1 SGHRS, CDR2 YFSETQ. The CDR3 loop reads CASSLGQISGANVLTF. The CDR3, as DNA: TGCGCCAGCAGCTTGGGGCAGATCTCTGGGGCCAACGTCCTGACTTTC.

V is TRBV7-2 and J is TRBJ1-1, with 8 bases lining up with TRBD1. Trimming at V came to 5 bases and at J to 6 bases, leaving 8 bases not matched to a gene. This CDR3 is built from 14 residues. CDR1 is SGHTA and CDR2 is FQGNSA in the germline V gene. The CDR3 sequence: CASSILQGGPEAFF. The CDR3, as DNA: TGTGCCAGCAGCATATTACAGGGGGGGCCTGAAGCTTTCTTT.

This clonotype came up many times. The chain couples TRBV20-1 to TRBJ2-1; D gene uncertain. The V gene's germline CDR1 is DFQATT and CDR2 SNEGSKA (reference sequence). The CDR3 is made up of 14 amino acids. The germline V and J ends were trimmed by 5 bases and 0 bases, with 11 bases remaining between them. CDR3 protein: CSAFSVYSYNEQFF. In nucleotides, the CDR3 is TGCAGTGCTTTCTCGGTCTACTCCTACAATGAGCAGTTCTTC.

This clonotype was detected ten times or more. The chain combines TRBV2 with TRBJ1-5, with 9 bases fitting TRBD1. V trimming: 6 bases; J trimming: 4 bases; junction bases outside the gene matches: 10. The CDR3 extends over 16 amino acids. CDR1 SNHLY and CDR2 FYNNEI come from the germline V gene. The CDR3 is CASRGTGWRDNQPQHF. The CDR3, as DNA: TGTGCCAGCAGGGGGACAGGGTGGAGAGATAATCAGCCCCAGCATTTT.

On this clonotype: One end of the junction fails to match germline, which may point to a read error. The genes are TRBV6-2 or TRBV6-3 and TRBJ1-1; D unclear. CDR3 length equals 13 residues. The germline gives CDR1 MNHEY, CDR2 SVGEGT. The CDR3 sequence: CAGSYAENTEAFF. The CDR3 DNA reads as TGTGCCGGCAGTTACGCGGAGAACACTGAAGCTTTCTTT.